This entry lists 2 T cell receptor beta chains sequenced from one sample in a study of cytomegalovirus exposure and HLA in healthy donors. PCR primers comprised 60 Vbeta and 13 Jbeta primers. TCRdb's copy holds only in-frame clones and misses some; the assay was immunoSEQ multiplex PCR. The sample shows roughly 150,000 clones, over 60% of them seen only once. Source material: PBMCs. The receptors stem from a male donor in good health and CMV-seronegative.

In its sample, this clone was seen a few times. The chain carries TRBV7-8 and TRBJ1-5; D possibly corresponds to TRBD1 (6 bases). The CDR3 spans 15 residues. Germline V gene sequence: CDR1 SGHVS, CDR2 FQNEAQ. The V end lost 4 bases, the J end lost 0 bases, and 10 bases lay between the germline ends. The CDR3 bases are TGTGCCAGCAGCTCGAACAGGGATAGCAATCAGCCCCAGCATTTT. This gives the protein CASSSNRDSNQPQHF. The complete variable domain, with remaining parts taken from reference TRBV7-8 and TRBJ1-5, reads GAGVSQSPRYKVAKRGQDVALRCDPISGHVSLFWYQQALGQGPEFLTYFQNEAQLDKSGLPSDRFFAERPEGSVSTLKIQRTQQEDSAVYLCASSSNRDSNQPQHFGDGTRLSIL.

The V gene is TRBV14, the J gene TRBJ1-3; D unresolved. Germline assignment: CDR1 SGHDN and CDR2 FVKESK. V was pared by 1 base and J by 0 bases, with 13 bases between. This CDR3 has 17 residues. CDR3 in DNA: TGTGCCAGCAGCCAAGCCTACGGACGGGGCTCTGGAAACACCATATATTTT. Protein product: CASSQAYGRGSGNTIYF.